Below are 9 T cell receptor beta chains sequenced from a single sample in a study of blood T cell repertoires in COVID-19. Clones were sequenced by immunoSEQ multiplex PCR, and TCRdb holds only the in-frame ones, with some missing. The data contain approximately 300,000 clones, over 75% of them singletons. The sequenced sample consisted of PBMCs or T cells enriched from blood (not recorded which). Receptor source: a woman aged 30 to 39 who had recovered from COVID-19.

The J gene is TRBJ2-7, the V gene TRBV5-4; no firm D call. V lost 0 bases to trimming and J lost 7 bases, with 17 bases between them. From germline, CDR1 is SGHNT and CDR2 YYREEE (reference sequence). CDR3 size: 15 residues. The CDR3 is CASSLAPSVAGEQYF. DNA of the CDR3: TGTGCCAGCAGCTTGGCCCCCAGCGTCGCTGGGGAGCAGTACTTC.

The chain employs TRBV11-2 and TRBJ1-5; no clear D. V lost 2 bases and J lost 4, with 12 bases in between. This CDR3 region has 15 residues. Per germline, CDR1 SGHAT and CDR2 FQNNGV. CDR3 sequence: CASSLNYRQNQPQHF. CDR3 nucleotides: TGTGCCAGCAGCTTAAACTATCGGCAGAATCAGCCCCAGCATTTT.

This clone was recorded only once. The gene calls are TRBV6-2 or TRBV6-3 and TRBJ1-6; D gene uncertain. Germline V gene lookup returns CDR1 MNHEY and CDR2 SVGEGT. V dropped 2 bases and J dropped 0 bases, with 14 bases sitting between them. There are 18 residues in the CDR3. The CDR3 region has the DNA TGTGCCAGCAGTTACGCGCAGAACTGGAGCTCCTATAATTCACCCCTCCACTTT. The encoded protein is CASSYAQNWSSYNSPLHF.

The CDR3 region is CASSEDREAFF. The CDR3 coding sequence is TGCGCCAGCAGCGAGGACAGGGAAGCTTTCTTT. The chain has TRBV5-1 and TRBJ1-1, with 7 bases fitting TRBD1. This CDR3 region has 11 residues. Germline V CDR1 and CDR2: SGHRS, YFSETQ. The V gene end was trimmed by 4 bases and the J gene end by 8 bases; junction bases not matched to a gene: 2.

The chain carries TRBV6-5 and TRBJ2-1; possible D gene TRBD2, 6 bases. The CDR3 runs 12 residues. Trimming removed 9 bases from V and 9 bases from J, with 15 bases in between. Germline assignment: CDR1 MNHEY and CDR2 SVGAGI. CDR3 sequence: CARTPRGGEQFF. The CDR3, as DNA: TGTGCCAGGACACCCCGGGGAGGTGAGCAGTTCTTC.

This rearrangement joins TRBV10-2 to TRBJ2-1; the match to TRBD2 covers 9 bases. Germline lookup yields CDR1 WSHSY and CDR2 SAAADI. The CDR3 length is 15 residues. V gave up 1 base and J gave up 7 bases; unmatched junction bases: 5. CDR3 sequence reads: CASSEWLAGANEQFF. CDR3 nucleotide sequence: TGCGCCAGCAGTGAGTGGTTAGCGGGGGCGAATGAGCAGTTCTTC.

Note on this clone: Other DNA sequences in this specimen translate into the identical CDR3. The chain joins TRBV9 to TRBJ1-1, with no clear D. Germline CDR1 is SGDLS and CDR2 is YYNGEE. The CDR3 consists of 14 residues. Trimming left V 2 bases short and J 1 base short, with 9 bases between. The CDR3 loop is CASSVSPGNTEAFF. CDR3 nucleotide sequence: TGTGCCAGCAGCGTCTCCCCGGGGAACACTGAAGCTTTCTTT.

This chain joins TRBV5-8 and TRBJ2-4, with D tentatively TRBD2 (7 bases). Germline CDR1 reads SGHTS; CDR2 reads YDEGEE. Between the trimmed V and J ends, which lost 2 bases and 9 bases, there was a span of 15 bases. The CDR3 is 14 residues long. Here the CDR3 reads CASSFVQGGGIQYF. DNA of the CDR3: TGTGCCAGCAGCTTTGTACAGGGCGGGGGCATTCAGTACTTC.

CDR3 in DNA: TGTGCCAGCAGCTCTCTCCTGGGGGGAAACGAGCAGTACTTC. Its translation is CASSSLLGGNEQYF. V gene TRBV7-6 combines with J gene TRBJ2-7, with a tentative D call TRBD2 (6 bases). V gave up 4 bases and J gave up 5 bases, with 15 bases separating them. This CDR3 spans 14 amino acids. CDR1 SGHVS and CDR2 FNYEAQ come from the germline V gene.